This T cell receptor beta chain was sequenced for a study of CD8+CD57+ T cells in acquired aplastic anemia. Study-wide background: Quantities of DNA derived from sorted CD4+ and CD8+ cells averaged roughly 3 ug. Reads per healthy sample averaged about 10 million (CD4+) and 11 million to 12 million (CD8+).

V was clipped by 5 bases and J by 4 bases, with 14 bases between them. Looked up from germline, CDR1 is SEHNR and CDR2 is FQNEAQ (reference sequence). This CDR3 is 14 amino acids long. General study points: Patients and controls were not found to differ significantly in CD8+ Simpson's diversity. A set of twenty-nine CD8+ CDR3 sequences was shared between patients and controls, and these sequences appeared highly expressed in patients.

TCR beta VDJ and CDR3 profiling used genomic DNA as template. TCRdb reprocessed the reads with MiXCR, giving one entry per CDR3 protein. Of about 68,000 distinct CDR3 sequences listed, roughly half are singletons. This clonotype was seen many times. Its target is unknown. The genes are TRBV7-9 and TRBJ1-2; D remains unclear. Sequences were obtained from sorted CD4+, CD8+, or CD8+CD57+ T cells (not recorded which) from PBMCs. The sequence was collected from a human donor in good health, serving as a control. Here the CDR3 reads CASSPPSGFYGYTF. CDR3 in DNA: TGTGCCAGCAGCCCACCCTCGGGATTCTATGGCTACACCTTC.